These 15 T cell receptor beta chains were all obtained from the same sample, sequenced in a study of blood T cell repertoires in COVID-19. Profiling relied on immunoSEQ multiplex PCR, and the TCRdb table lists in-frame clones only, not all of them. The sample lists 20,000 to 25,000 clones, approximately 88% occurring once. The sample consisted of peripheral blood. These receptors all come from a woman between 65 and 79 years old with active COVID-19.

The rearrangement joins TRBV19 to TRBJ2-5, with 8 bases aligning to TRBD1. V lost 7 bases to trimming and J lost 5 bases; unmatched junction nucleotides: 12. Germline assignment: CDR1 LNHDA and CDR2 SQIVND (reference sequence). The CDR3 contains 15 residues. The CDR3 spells CASKAQGGFRETQYF. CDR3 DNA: TGTGCCAGTAAGGCACAGGGGGGATTTAGGGAGACCCAGTACTTC.

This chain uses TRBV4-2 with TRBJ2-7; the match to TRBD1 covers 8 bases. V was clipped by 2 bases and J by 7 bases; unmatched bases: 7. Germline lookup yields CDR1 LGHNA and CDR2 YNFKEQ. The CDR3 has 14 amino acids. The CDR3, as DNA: TGTGCCAGCAGCCAACCGGGACAGGCCCCGGAGCAGTACTTC. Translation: CASSQPGQAPEQYF.

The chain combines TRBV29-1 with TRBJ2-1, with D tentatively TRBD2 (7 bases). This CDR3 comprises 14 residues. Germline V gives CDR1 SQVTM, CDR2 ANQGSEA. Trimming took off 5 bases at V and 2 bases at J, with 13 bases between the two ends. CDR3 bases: TGCAGCGTTCGGGCCGGGGGGCCCTACAATGAGCAGTTCTTC. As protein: CSVRAGGPYNEQFF.

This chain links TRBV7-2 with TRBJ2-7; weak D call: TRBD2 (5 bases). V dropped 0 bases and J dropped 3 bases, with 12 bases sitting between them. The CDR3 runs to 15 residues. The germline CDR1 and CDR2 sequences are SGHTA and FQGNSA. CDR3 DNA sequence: TGTGCCAGCAGCTTAGCGCGGGCAGCAGGCTACGAGCAGTACTTC. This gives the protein CASSLARAAGYEQYF.

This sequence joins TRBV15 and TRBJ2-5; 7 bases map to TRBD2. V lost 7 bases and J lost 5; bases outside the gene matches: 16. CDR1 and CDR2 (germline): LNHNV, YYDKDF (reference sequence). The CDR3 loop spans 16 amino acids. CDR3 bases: TGTGCCACCACCAGCGGGGCGGGGACCGGTGCGGAGACCCAGTACTTC. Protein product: CATTSGAGTGAETQYF. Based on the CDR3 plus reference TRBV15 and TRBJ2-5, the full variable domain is DAMVIQNPRYQVTQFGKPVTLSCSQTLNHNVMYWYQQKSSQAPKLLFHYYDKDFNNEADTPDNFQSRRPNTSFCFLDIRSPGLGDTAMYLCATTSGAGTGAETQYFGPGTRLLVL.

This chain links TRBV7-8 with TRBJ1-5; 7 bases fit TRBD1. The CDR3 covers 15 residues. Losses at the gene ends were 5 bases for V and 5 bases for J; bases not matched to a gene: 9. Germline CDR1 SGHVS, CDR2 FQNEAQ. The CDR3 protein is CASSRRDSPDQPQHF. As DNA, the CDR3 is TGTGCCAGCAGCAGGCGGGACAGCCCAGATCAGCCCCAGCATTTT.

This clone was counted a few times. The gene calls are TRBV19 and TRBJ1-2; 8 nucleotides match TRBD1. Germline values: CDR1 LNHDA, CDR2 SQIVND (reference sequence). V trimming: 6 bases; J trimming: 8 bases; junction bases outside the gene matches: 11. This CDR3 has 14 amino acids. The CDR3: CASSRTDRVGGYTF. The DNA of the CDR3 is TGTGCCAGTAGCCGAACGGACAGGGTAGGGGGCTACACCTTC.

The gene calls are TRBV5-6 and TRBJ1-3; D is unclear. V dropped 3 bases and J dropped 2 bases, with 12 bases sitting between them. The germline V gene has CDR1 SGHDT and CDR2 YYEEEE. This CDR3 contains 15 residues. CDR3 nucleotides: TGTGCCAGCAGCTCTGGGCCCGGGGCTGGAAACACCATATATTTT. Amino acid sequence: CASSSGPGAGNTIYF.

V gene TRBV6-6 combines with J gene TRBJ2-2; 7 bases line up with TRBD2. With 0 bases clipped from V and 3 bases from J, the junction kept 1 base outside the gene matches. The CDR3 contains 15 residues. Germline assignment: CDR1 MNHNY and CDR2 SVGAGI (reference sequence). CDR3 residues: CASSYSGGYTGELFF. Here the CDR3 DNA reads TGTGCCAGCAGTTACTCGGGGGGGTACACCGGGGAGCTGTTTTTT.

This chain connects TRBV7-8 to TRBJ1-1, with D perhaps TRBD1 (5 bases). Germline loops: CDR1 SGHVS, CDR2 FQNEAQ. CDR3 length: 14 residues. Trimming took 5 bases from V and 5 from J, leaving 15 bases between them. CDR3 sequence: CASSLSGGVTEAFF. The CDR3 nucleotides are TGTGCCAGCAGCCTCTCGGGGGGGGTGACTGAAGCTTTCTTT.

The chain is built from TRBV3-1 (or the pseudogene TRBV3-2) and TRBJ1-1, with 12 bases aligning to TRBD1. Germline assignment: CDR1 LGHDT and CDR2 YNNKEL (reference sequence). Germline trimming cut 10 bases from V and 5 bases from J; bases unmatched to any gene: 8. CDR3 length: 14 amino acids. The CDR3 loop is CATGTGGLRTEAFF. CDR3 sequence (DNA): TGTGCCACCGGGACAGGGGGCCTGAGAACTGAAGCTTTCTTT.

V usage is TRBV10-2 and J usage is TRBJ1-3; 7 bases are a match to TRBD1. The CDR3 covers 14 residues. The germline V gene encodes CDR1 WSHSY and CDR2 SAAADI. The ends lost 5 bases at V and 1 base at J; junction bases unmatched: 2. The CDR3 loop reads CASSPQGSGNTIYF. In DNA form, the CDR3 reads TGCGCCAGCAGTCCACAGGGGTCTGGAAACACCATATATTTT.

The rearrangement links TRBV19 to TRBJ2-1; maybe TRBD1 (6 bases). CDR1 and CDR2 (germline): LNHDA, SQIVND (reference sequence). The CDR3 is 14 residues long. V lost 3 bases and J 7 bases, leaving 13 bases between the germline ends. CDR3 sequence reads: CASSILQGINEQFF. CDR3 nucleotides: TGTGCCAGTAGTATCCTACAGGGCATAAATGAGCAGTTCTTC.

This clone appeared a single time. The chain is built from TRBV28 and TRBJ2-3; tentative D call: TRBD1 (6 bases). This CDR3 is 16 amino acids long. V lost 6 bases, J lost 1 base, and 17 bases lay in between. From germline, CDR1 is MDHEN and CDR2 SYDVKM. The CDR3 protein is CASSPQRGSGTDTQYF. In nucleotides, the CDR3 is TGTGCCAGCAGCCCACAGAGGGGGTCAGGCACAGATACGCAGTATTTT.

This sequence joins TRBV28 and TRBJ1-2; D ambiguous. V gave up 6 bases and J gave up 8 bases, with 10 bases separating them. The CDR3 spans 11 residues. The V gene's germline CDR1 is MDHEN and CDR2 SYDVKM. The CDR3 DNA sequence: TGTGCCAGCAGCAACCGAGGGGGCTACACCTTC. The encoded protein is CASSNRGGYTF.